This T cell receptor beta chain stems from a study of blood T cell repertoires in COVID-19. The protocol was immunoSEQ multiplex PCR, while the TCRdb copy is restricted to in-frame clones and leaves out a portion. The profile shows about 92,000 clones, 55% to 80% of them singletons. V dropped 4 bases and J dropped 2; count of bases not matched to a gene: 5. This CDR3 has 15 amino acids. Germline-derived CDR1 and CDR2 are SGHTA and FQGTGA. The rearrangement uses TRBV7-3 and TRBJ2-1; 7 bases agree with TRBD1. The sequence came from an older woman in a cohort sampled during active or convalescent COVID-19. Sequenced input: peripheral blood. The CDR3 spells CASSSSGTAYNEQFF. CDR3 coding DNA: TGTGCCAGCAGCTCCTCCGGGACAGCCTACAATGAGCAGTTCTTC.